This TCR beta chain was identified during a study of CD8 T cells in ankylosing spondylitis. Losses at the gene ends were 7 bases for V and 5 bases for J; bases not matched to a gene: 9. This CDR3 spans 15 amino acids. Each CDR3 protein is one row after TCRdb ran MiXCR on the 5' RACE reads. The table records tens of thousands of distinct CDR3 sequences, roughly 17% of them present only once. Findings and limits, study-wide: The study looked at matched synovial fluid samples from ankylosing spondylitis patients. Disease-linked clones were reported to be significantly enriched there. What seemed typical of ankylosing spondylitis blood was a TCR beta motif built from several highly homologous variants.

In this sample, this clonotype turned up many times. The target antigen is unknown. The sequenced sample was blood. The chain couples TRBV12-3 or TRBV12-4 to TRBJ2-3, with TRBD2 identical over 10 bases. This sequence was found in a male donor with ankylosing spondylitis or in good health (not recorded which). CDR3 region: CASNLSGGAGDTQYF. The CDR3 DNA follows: TGTGCCAGCAACTTGAGCGGGGGGGCTGGAGATACGCAGTATTTT.